This T cell receptor beta chain stems from a study of shared clonotypes between healthy human individuals. In the study overall: Ranging from 18 to 49 in age, donors were two women and a few men.

A word on this clone: Its antigen is still unknown.

The protocol was immunoSEQ multiplex PCR, while the TCRdb copy is restricted to in-frame clones and leaves out a portion. The sample gives around 2,100,000 clones, 85% to 95% of which show up once; around 1.2% is in the top ten. General study points: What rarefaction showed was incomplete sorted-subset sequencing despite large depth. Generation of non-shared clonotypes was less probable than generation of clonotypes shared by all four donors. Sharing across a few donors was seen in 4% to 5% of naive CD4 clonotypes.

Naive CD8 populations comprised CD45RO-negative cells positively selected for CCR7, excluding terminally differentiated effector memory CD45RA+ cells. What was sequenced was naive CD8+ T cells sorted from blood. The TCR comes from a man younger than 30 in good health.

The CDR3 loop is CASSVHGSGVINNEQFF. The CDR3, as DNA: TGTGCCAGCAGCGTTCATGGGAGCGGGGTGATAAACAATGAGCAGTTCTTC. This chain connects TRBV9 to TRBJ2-1; 7 positions match TRBD2. This CDR3 contains 17 residues. Germline V gives CDR1 SGDLS, CDR2 YYNGEE. V dropped 2 bases and J dropped 5; count of bases not matched to a gene: 13.